A selection of T cell receptor beta chains follows, all from one sample in a study of CD8+CD57+ T cells in acquired aplastic anemia. TCRdb passed the reads through MiXCR, listing each CDR3 protein once. This table has 200,000 to 250,000 distinct CDR3 sequences, 34% appearing once. The sequenced material came from sorted CD4+, CD8+, or CD8+CD57+ T cells (not recorded which) from PBMCs. The receptors were sampled from a human donor in good health, serving as a control. Each CDR3 is given with its conserved first and last residue. The D gene is left open where the match is weak. Some rows have no size entry. The others give once, few or many, or a class for an expanded clone.

V gene,J gene,D gene,clone size,CDR3 length,CDR3 protein
TRBV15,TRBJ2-7,TRBD2,.,15,CATSRGLAGVNEQYF
TRBV5-5,TRBJ2-7,TRBD1,.,15,CASSLLGQGAYEQYF
TRBV5-5,TRBJ1-2,TRBD1,.,16,CASSLYLTGEGFGYTF
TRBV7-2,TRBJ1-1,.,many,13,CASSLQTGDEAFF
TRBV5-1,TRBJ2-7,TRBD1,many,16,CASSLDMRQGSYEQYF
TRBV15,TRBJ2-2,.,.,16,CATSRDRRTHTGELFF
TRBV10-3,TRBJ2-7,TRBD1,.,15,CAISGDRGRPSEQYF
TRBV7-8,TRBJ1-1,.,many,15,CASSLGAGLNTEAFF
TRBV9,TRBJ2-5,.,many,14,CASSVGRDGETQYF
TRBV15,TRBJ2-1,.,few,13,CATSRDEVAQQFF
TRBV20-1,TRBJ1-1,TRBD1,many,12,CSADRGLTEAFF
TRBV4-1,TRBJ1-1,.,once,14,CASSLQTGNTEAFF
TRBV10-3,TRBJ1-3,.,.,14,CAISQDNSGNTIYF
TRBV5-1,TRBJ1-2,TRBD1,many,16,CASSLAVTGQGHGYTF
TRBV19,TRBJ2-7,.,many,14,CASRERLVEYEQYF
TRBV15,TRBJ1-2,.,few,13,CATSRDVNYGYTF
TRBV4-2,TRBJ1-2,.,.,17,CASSLTGSEIGNYGYTF
TRBV20-1,TRBJ2-2,.,.,14,CSARDRGATGELSF
TRBV6-9,TRBJ2-1,.,.,12,CASRLGYNEQFF
TRBV29-1,TRBJ2-2,.,.,14,CSVEDRGGNGELFF
TRBV24-1,TRBJ2-5,.,.,16,CATSDPNQGVGETQYF
TRBV6-1,TRBJ2-1,.,.,15,CASSLVPSSYNEQFF
TRBV10-3,TRBJ2-3,TRBD2,many,15,CATGIAGGSTDTQYF
TRBV6-1,TRBJ2-1,.,.,15,CASRGVESGTNEQFF
TRBV7-8,TRBJ1-1,TRBD1,few,15,CASSDRDRATTEAFF
TRBV20-1,TRBJ2-2,.,many,14,CSATGQRNTGELFF
TRBV30,TRBJ1-1,.,.,15,CAWSRQALMNTEAFF
TRBV5-1,TRBJ1-6,.,many,14,CASSLQGRDSPLHF
TRBV20-1,TRBJ2-5,TRBD2,few,19,CSADLLAGGRGPQIETQYF
TRBV2,TRBJ2-7,TRBD1,.,14,CASSGIGQGARQYF
TRBV11-2,TRBJ1-2,TRBD1,.,14,CASSFRTGDLGYTF
TRBV7-2,TRBJ2-7,TRBD1,many,15,CASSYSGTGAYEQYF
TRBV7-3,TRBJ2-7,.,many,13,CASSLWPAYEQYF
TRBV30,TRBJ2-5,.,.,13,CAWSPQGAQTQYF
TRBV7-9,TRBJ2-5,.,many,15,CASSPQRIGQETQYF
TRBV20-1,TRBJ1-2,.,many,13,CSATQTYFAGYTF
TRBV5-1,TRBJ2-1,.,few,12,CASSAGSDEQFF
TRBV20-1,TRBJ2-1,TRBD2,.,14,CSAKGTSSYNEQFF
TRBV20-1,TRBJ1-5,.,.,12,CSASIGPQPQHF
TRBV12-3/TRBV12-4,TRBJ1-6,.,many,12,CASSFGNSPLHF
TRBV7-8,TRBJ2-7,.,many,12,CASSLGVYEQYF
TRBV6-5,TRBJ2-7,TRBD2,.,14,CASSYTSGSGEQYF
TRBV2,TRBJ2-7,TRBD2,once,13,CASRILAGGAQYF
TRBV7-8,TRBJ2-5,.,many,17,CASSLARLAMRGETQYF
TRBV20-1,TRBJ2-3,.,many,14,CSARATLTRDTQYF
TRBV11-1,TRBJ2-1,TRBD2,.,17,CASRDRLAGVSYNEQFF
TRBV29-1,TRBJ2-7,.,.,13,CSVVPRPSYEQYF
TRBV6-1,TRBJ1-6,TRBD1,.,13,CASRDRADSPLHF
TRBV19,TRBJ1-1,.,many,15,CASSILGVASPGAFF
TRBV20-1,TRBJ2-5,.,.,15,CGARDTLTGQETQYF
TRBV30,TRBJ1-2,TRBD1,few,14,CAWSVPGGIYGYTF
TRBV11-2,TRBJ1-1,.,.,13,CASSPVRGTEAFF
TRBV19,TRBJ1-2,.,many,13,CASRKVPNYGYTF